Listed below are T cell receptor beta chains from one sample, sequenced in a study of OX40 agonist ivuxolimab in advanced cancers. Here immunoSEQ multiplex PCR was the method, and the copy in TCRdb shows in-frame clones only, minus some. The sample includes about 82,000 clones, over 75% of them seen just once. Sequenced material: CD4+ or CD8+ T cells sorted from blood, taken in a trial of the OX40 agonist ivuxolimab. These TCRs come from an adult with an advanced solid tumor such as melanoma, head and neck, liver or kidney cancer. CDR3s include the opening cysteine and the closing phenylalanine or tryptophan. D genes are given only for firm matches. Expanded clones are given a class, and other clones once, few, many or no size at all.

V gene	J gene	clone size	D gene	CDR3 length	CDR3 protein	CDR3 DNA
TRBV11-2	TRBJ1-2	-	-	13	CASRQVSSSGYTF	TGTGCCAGCCGTCAAGTTTCGAGCAGCGGCTACACCTTC
TRBV9	TRBJ2-1	-	TRBD2	15	CASSQLAGVGDEQFF	TGTGCCAGCAGCCAGCTAGCGGGAGTAGGCGATGAGCAGTTCTTC
TRBV9	TRBJ2-1	few	-	16	CASSVDWRRSYNEQFF	TGTGCCAGCAGCGTAGATTGGCGGAGATCCTACAATGAGCAGTTCTTC
TRBV2	TRBJ2-2	-	-	12	CATSRDTGELFF	TGTGCCACCTCTAGGGACACCGGGGAGCTGTTTTTT
TRBV28	TRBJ2-1	-	-	14	CASSFQALYNEQFF	TGTGCCAGCAGCTTCCAGGCCCTTTACAATGAGCAGTTCTTC
TRBV2	TRBJ2-7	-	-	14	CASRASFPAYEQYF	TGTGCCAGCAGGGCGAGCTTTCCCGCCTACGAGCAGTACTTC
TRBV6-1	TRBJ2-3	-	-	14	CASSEATGPDTQYF	TGTGCCAGCAGTGAAGCGACGGGGCCAGATACGCAGTATTTT
TRBV27	TRBJ2-5	-	TRBD1	15	CASKTGQGKGETQYF	TGTGCCAGCAAGACCGGACAGGGGAAGGGGGAGACCCAGTACTTC
TRBV7-2	TRBJ2-2	-	-	12	CASSLSPGELFF	TGTGCCAGCAGCCTTTCCCCCGGGGAGCTGTTTTTT
TRBV6-1	TRBJ2-7	-	-	12	CASRNFGSEQYF	TGTGCCAGCAGGAACTTTGGTTCCGAGCAGTACTTC
TRBV7-2	TRBJ2-5	once	-	12	CASSFGVETQYF	TGTGCCAGCAGTTTTGGGGTGGAGACCCAGTACTTC
TRBV10-2	TRBJ1-5	-	-	14	CASSEQVGGQPQHF	TGCGCCAGCAGTGAGCAGGTTGGCGGTCAGCCCCAGCATTTT
TRBV10-3	TRBJ2-1	-	TRBD2	13	CAIRGLANNEQFF	TGTGCCATCAGGGGACTAGCGAACAATGAGCAGTTCTTC
TRBV5-1	TRBJ1-1	-	-	18	CASSFLPRDIASNTEAFF	TGCGCCAGCAGCTTCTTACCTCGGGACATCGCATCGAACACTGAAGCTTTCTTT
TRBV10-3	TRBJ2-7	-	-	11	CAISELGEQYF	TGTGCCATCAGTGAGTTGGGCGAGCAGTACTTC
TRBV30	TRBJ1-5	once	-	15	CAWSKEGGGNQPQHF	TGTGCCTGGAGTAAAGAGGGTGGGGGCAATCAGCCCCAGCATTTT
TRBV18	TRBJ1-3	once	-	16	CASSPPQGRGGNTIYF	TGTGCCAGCTCACCACCGCAGGGGAGAGGTGGAAACACCATATATTTT
TRBV11-2	TRBJ1-3	-	-	16	CASSLWVVNSGNTIYF	TGTGCCAGCAGCTTATGGGTGGTAAACTCTGGAAACACCATATATTTT
TRBV18	TRBJ2-1	-	-	14	CASSRTTPDNEQFF	TGTGCCAGCTCAAGGACTACCCCTGACAATGAGCAGTTCTTC
TRBV4-1	TRBJ1-5	few	TRBD1	15	CASSPTGGFYQPQHF	TGCGCCAGCAGCCCGACAGGGGGCTTTTATCAGCCCCAGCATTTT
TRBV28	TRBJ1-2	-	-	17	CASTNRGGGEGNYGYTF	TGTGCCAGCACCAACCGAGGGGGGGGCGAAGGTAACTATGGCTACACCTTC
TRBV2	TRBJ2-2	-	-	14	CASSNRVNTGELFF	TGTGCCAGCAGTAACAGGGTGAACACCGGGGAGCTGTTTTTT
TRBV5-1	TRBJ1-2	-	-	12	CASSLGDYGYTF	TGCGCCAGCAGCTTGGGTGACTATGGCTACACCTTC
TRBV2	TRBJ2-5	-	-	13	CASATPLQETQYF	TGTGCCAGTGCGACCCCTTTACAAGAGACCCAGTACTTC
TRBV7-8	TRBJ2-4	once	-	15	CASSPTGLAKNIQYF	TGTGCCAGCAGTCCAACAGGGCTAGCCAAAAACATTCAGTACTTC
TRBV11-2	TRBJ2-7	-	-	14	CASSYGGSSYEQYF	TGTGCCAGCAGCTACGGGGGCAGCAGCTACGAGCAGTACTTC
TRBV7-9	TRBJ2-1	-	-	15	CASSRGAGAAEEQFF	TGTGCCAGCAGCCGGGGAGCAGGCGCAGCTGAGGAGCAGTTCTTC
TRBV27	TRBJ2-1	-	TRBD2	15	CASSFTRTSGSEQFF	TGTGCCAGCAGTTTCACTCGGACTAGCGGGAGTGAGCAGTTCTTC
TRBV11-3	TRBJ2-1	once	-	15	CASSLGTVTYNEQFF	TGTGCCAGCAGCTTAGGGACAGTTACCTACAATGAGCAGTTCTTC
TRBV19	TRBJ2-7	-	-	15	CASTAGTASSYEQYF	TGTGCCAGTACCGCCGGGACGGCTAGCTCCTACGAGCAGTACTTC
TRBV27	TRBJ2-2	-	-	17	CASSPTPDRRGTGELFF	TGTGCCAGCAGCCCTACCCCCGACCGGCGGGGCACCGGGGAGCTGTTTTTT
TRBV7-2	TRBJ2-7	-	TRBD2	14	CASSLSSGQLEQYF	TGTGCCAGCAGCCTTTCTAGCGGTCAATTAGAGCAGTACTTC
TRBV10-3	TRBJ2-4	-	TRBD2	17	CAISEDLAGGAKNIQYF	TGTGCCATCAGTGAAGATCTAGCGGGAGGAGCCAAAAACATTCAGTACTTC
TRBV6-5	TRBJ2-7	-	TRBD1	14	CARPGQGIPPEQYF	TGTGCCAGGCCGGGACAGGGCATTCCCCCCGAGCAGTACTTC
TRBV30	TRBJ2-7	-	-	14	CAWKGLARSYEQYF	TGTGCCTGGAAGGGCCTAGCGAGATCCTACGAGCAGTACTTC
TRBV19	TRBJ2-6	once	TRBD2	19	CASSPRPGTGGIGANVLTF	TGTGCCAGTAGTCCGCGGCCCGGGACCGGGGGGATCGGGGCCAACGTCCTGACTTTC
TRBV11-3	TRBJ2-7	-	TRBD2	14	CASSLKAGGAEQYF	TGTGCCAGCAGCTTAAAAGCGGGAGGAGCGGAGCAGTACTTC
TRBV5-1	TRBJ2-5	-	TRBD1	15	CASSLQGARWETQYF	TGCGCCAGCAGCTTACAGGGGGCTCGATGGGAGACCCAGTACTTC
TRBV28	TRBJ1-2	-	-	13	CASSLAGVYGYTF	TGTGCCAGCAGTTTAGCAGGGGTCTATGGCTACACCTTC
TRBV10-3	TRBJ2-3	-	TRBD1	15	CAIKRQGSSTDTQYF	TGTGCCATCAAAAGACAGGGGTCTAGCACAGATACGCAGTATTTT
TRBV6-1	TRBJ2-7	-	-	11	CASVELYEQYF	TGTGCCAGCGTCGAACTCTACGAGCAGTACTTC